The rows below give T cell receptor beta chains drawn from one sample of a study of shared clonotypes between healthy human individuals. Some clones are missing from TCRdb's copy, which holds only in-frame ones; the method was immunoSEQ multiplex PCR. This sample has about 2.4 million clones, with under 95% found just once. The sequenced sample consisted of naive CD4+ T cells from PBMCs. The receptors were gathered from a man in his late teens or twenties in good health. Some clones in this sample may be carry-over from other donors' samples. CDR3s include the opening cysteine and the closing phenylalanine or tryptophan. Each record gives: clone size, J gene, V gene, CDR3 length, D gene, CDR3 DNA, CDR3 protein. The D gene is left open where the match is weak. Size values are once, few and many counts, or a class for expanded clones, and some rows have none.

clone_size: few
j_call: TRBJ1-2
v_call: TRBV29-1
cdr3_length: 13
d_call: NA
cdr3_nt: TGCAGCGTTGTCTCCGGCCTCGGCTATGGCTACACCTTC
cdr3_aa: CSVVSGLGYGYTF

clone_size: NA
j_call: TRBJ2-3
v_call: TRBV18
cdr3_length: 12
d_call: NA
cdr3_nt: TGTGCCAGCTCACCACCAACAGATACGCAGTATTTT
cdr3_aa: CASSPPTDTQYF

clone_size: NA
j_call: TRBJ1-1
v_call: TRBV9
cdr3_length: 16
d_call: NA
cdr3_nt: TGTGCCAGCAGCGTAGCGCAGGGTTCCATGAACACTGAAGCTTTCTTT
cdr3_aa: CASSVAQGSMNTEAFF

clone_size: NA
j_call: TRBJ1-2
v_call: TRBV5-5
cdr3_length: 14
d_call: TRBD1
cdr3_nt: TGTGCCAGCAGCTCTCACAGGGGAAACTATGGCTACACCTTC
cdr3_aa: CASSSHRGNYGYTF

clone_size: NA
j_call: TRBJ1-5
v_call: TRBV28
cdr3_length: 14
d_call: NA
cdr3_nt: TGTGCCAGCAGTTTGGTGGGCAGCCATCAGCCCCAGCATTTT
cdr3_aa: CASSLVGSHQPQHF

clone_size: NA
j_call: TRBJ1-5
v_call: TRBV28
cdr3_length: 14
d_call: TRBD1
cdr3_nt: TGTGCCAGCAGTTCACAGGGGGGAGGTCAGCCCCAGCATTTT
cdr3_aa: CASSSQGGGQPQHF

clone_size: NA
j_call: TRBJ2-7
v_call: TRBV7-2
cdr3_length: 15
d_call: NA
cdr3_nt: TGTGCCAGCAGCTTAGGGGCAGGGGGGTCCTACGAGCAGTACTTC
cdr3_aa: CASSLGAGGSYEQYF

clone_size: NA
j_call: TRBJ2-3
v_call: TRBV19
cdr3_length: 17
d_call: NA
cdr3_nt: TGTGCCAGTAGTATAGCAGGGACGGCTAGCCTCACAGATACGCAGTATTTT
cdr3_aa: CASSIAGTASLTDTQYF

clone_size: NA
j_call: TRBJ2-7
v_call: TRBV28
cdr3_length: 14
d_call: NA
cdr3_nt: TGTGCCAGCAGTTCTCCGGCAGGGCTTTACGAGCAGTACTTC
cdr3_aa: CASSSPAGLYEQYF

clone_size: NA
j_call: TRBJ1-3
v_call: TRBV7-3
cdr3_length: 16
d_call: NA
cdr3_nt: TGTGCCAGCAGCTTAGGCCCAGGGTTTTCTGGAAACACCATATATTTT
cdr3_aa: CASSLGPGFSGNTIYF

clone_size: few
j_call: TRBJ2-1
v_call: TRBV7-3
cdr3_length: 13
d_call: TRBD2
cdr3_nt: TGTGCCAGCAGCTTGCTAGCGGGGAATGAGCAGTTCTTC
cdr3_aa: CASSLLAGNEQFF

clone_size: NA
j_call: TRBJ2-7
v_call: TRBV18
cdr3_length: 11
d_call: NA
cdr3_nt: TGTGCCAGCTCACCCTCTAGGGAGCAGTACTTC
cdr3_aa: CASSPSREQYF

clone_size: once
j_call: TRBJ2-5
v_call: TRBV28
cdr3_length: 14
d_call: NA
cdr3_nt: TGTGCCAGCAGGGGATCGACCCCAGGGGAGACCCAGTACTTC
cdr3_aa: CASRGSTPGETQYF

clone_size: NA
j_call: TRBJ1-4
v_call: TRBV15
cdr3_length: 15
d_call: NA
cdr3_nt: TGTGCCACCAGCAGAGAAAACTTCGTTAATGAAAAACTGTTTTTT
cdr3_aa: CATSRENFVNEKLFF

clone_size: NA
j_call: TRBJ2-7
v_call: TRBV29-1
cdr3_length: 13
d_call: NA
cdr3_nt: TGCAGCGTTGAGGGGGCTCCAGGCTACGAGCAGTACTTC
cdr3_aa: CSVEGAPGYEQYF

clone_size: once
j_call: TRBJ1-1
v_call: TRBV5-1
cdr3_length: 15
d_call: NA
cdr3_nt: TGCGCCAGCAGCTTACCCACAGGGACCACCTCTGAAGCTTTCTTT
cdr3_aa: CASSLPTGTTSEAFF

clone_size: NA
j_call: TRBJ2-4
v_call: TRBV6-6
cdr3_length: 14
d_call: NA
cdr3_nt: TGTGCCAGCAGTGGTGGGGGGGCCAAAAACATTCAGTACTTC
cdr3_aa: CASSGGGAKNIQYF

clone_size: NA
j_call: TRBJ2-1
v_call: TRBV11-2
cdr3_length: 13
d_call: NA
cdr3_nt: TGTGCCAGCAGCTTATCGACTTCCCTTGAGCAGTTCTTC
cdr3_aa: CASSLSTSLEQFF

clone_size: NA
j_call: TRBJ2-7
v_call: TRBV25-1
cdr3_length: 16
d_call: NA
cdr3_nt: TGTGCCAGCAGTGAAGTGCCGGCAGGGGTGGGCTCCGAGCAGTACTTC
cdr3_aa: CASSEVPAGVGSEQYF

clone_size: NA
j_call: TRBJ2-2
v_call: TRBV14
cdr3_length: 16
d_call: TRBD1
cdr3_nt: TGTGCCAGCAGCCCCCATCCGGGACAGGGACCCGGGGAGCTGTTTTTT
cdr3_aa: CASSPHPGQGPGELFF

clone_size: NA
j_call: TRBJ2-2
v_call: TRBV7-8
cdr3_length: 16
d_call: TRBD2
cdr3_nt: TGTGCCAGCAGCTTAGGAGGGGAGGGGAACACCGGGGAGCTGTTTTTT
cdr3_aa: CASSLGGEGNTGELFF

clone_size: NA
j_call: TRBJ2-1
v_call: TRBV2
cdr3_length: 15
d_call: TRBD2
cdr3_nt: TGTGCCAGCAGGCTTAGCGGGAGTGGGGACAATGAGCAGTTCTTC
cdr3_aa: CASRLSGSGDNEQFF

clone_size: NA
j_call: TRBJ2-1
v_call: TRBV4-1
cdr3_length: 13
d_call: TRBD2
cdr3_nt: TGCGCCAGCAGCCAAGATACTAGCGGGAGTTTGCTCTTC
cdr3_aa: CASSQDTSGSLLF

clone_size: NA
j_call: TRBJ2-2
v_call: TRBV15
cdr3_length: 13
d_call: NA
cdr3_nt: TGTGCCACCAGCAGAGGGCGGTGGGGAGGGCTGTTTTTT
cdr3_aa: CATSRGRWGGLFF

clone_size: NA
j_call: TRBJ2-5
v_call: TRBV10-2
cdr3_length: 14
d_call: TRBD2
cdr3_nt: TGCGCCAGCAGTGGTAGCGGGCCCCAAGAGACCCAGTACTTC
cdr3_aa: CASSGSGPQETQYF

clone_size: NA
j_call: TRBJ2-3
v_call: TRBV11-2
cdr3_length: 15
d_call: NA
cdr3_nt: TGTGCCAGCAGTTACATTGGGGGCGGGGCAGATACGCAGTATTTT
cdr3_aa: CASSYIGGGADTQYF

clone_size: NA
j_call: TRBJ1-3
v_call: TRBV2
cdr3_length: 12
d_call: NA
cdr3_nt: TGTGCTCTAGGGAGCTCTGGAAACACCATATATTTT
cdr3_aa: CALGSSGNTIYF